Given below is one T cell receptor (beta chain) in context. The entry originates in a study of long-term antiretroviral therapy in people with HIV. V lost 5 bases and J lost 1, with 11 bases in between. The CDR3 has 14 amino acids. Germline V gives CDR1 SGHTA, CDR2 FQGTGA. The authors ran the immunoSEQ assay, v3.0, at survey level. Generated by immunoSEQ multiplex PCR, the TCRdb table keeps only in-frame clones and is missing some. The table has tens of thousands of clones, 90% to 97% seen once. The specimen comprised unsorted PBMCs, sampled roughly 6.9 years after starting antiretroviral therapy. The TCR originated in a man younger than 45 with HIV. The chain couples TRBV7-3 to TRBJ1-1; tentative D call: TRBD1 (6 bases). The CDR3 loop reads CASSPGGANTEAFF. CDR3 DNA sequence: TGTGCCAGCAGCCCCGGGGGCGCGAACACTGAAGCTTTCTTT.